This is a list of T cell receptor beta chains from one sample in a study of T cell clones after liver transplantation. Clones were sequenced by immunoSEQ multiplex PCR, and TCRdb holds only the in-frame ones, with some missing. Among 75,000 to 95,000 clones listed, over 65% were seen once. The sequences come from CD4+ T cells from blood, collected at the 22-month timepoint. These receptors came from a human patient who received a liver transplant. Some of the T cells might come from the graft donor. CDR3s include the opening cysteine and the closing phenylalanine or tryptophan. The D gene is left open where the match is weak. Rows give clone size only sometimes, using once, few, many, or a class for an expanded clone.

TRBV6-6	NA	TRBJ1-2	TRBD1	CASTPGGTGGGYTF	TGTGCCAGCACCCCGGGAGGGACAGGGGGAGGCTACACCTTC
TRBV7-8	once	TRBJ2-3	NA	CASSPGGSRLDTQYF	TGTGCCAGCAGCCCCGGAGGCAGCCGGTTAGATACGCAGTATTTT
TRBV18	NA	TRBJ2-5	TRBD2	CASSQLAGGRYLQETQYF	TGTGCCAGCTCACAACTAGCGGGGGGACGATACCTCCAAGAGACCCAGTACTTC
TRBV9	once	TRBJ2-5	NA	CASSEGPQETQYF	TGTGCCAGCAGCGAGGGACCCCAAGAGACCCAGTACTTC
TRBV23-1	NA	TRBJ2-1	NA	CASSQSRRECHNEQFF	TGCGCCAGCAGTCAATCACGCCGGGAGTGTCACAATGAGCAGTTCTTC
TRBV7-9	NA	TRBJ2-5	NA	CASSSGPSGSQETQYF	TGTGCCAGCAGCTCCGGTCCATCCGGATCACAAGAGACCCAGTACTTC
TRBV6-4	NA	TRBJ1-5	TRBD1	CASSATGGQPQHF	TGTGCCAGCAGTGCTACAGGGGGTCAGCCCCAGCATTTT
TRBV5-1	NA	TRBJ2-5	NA	CASSLVGETQYF	TGCGCCAGCAGCTTGGTAGGTGAGACCCAGTACTTC
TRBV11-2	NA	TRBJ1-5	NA	CASSPDSNQPQHF	TGTGCCAGCAGCCCGGACAGCAATCAGCCCCAGCATTTT
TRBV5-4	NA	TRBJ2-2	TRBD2	CASSLSGGSGELFF	TGTGCCAGCAGCTTGAGCGGGGGGTCCGGGGAGCTGTTTTTT
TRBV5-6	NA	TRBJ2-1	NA	CASSWLGSSYNEQFF	TGTGCCAGCAGCTGGTTAGGGAGCTCCTACAATGAGCAGTTCTTC
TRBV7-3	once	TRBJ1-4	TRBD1	CASSFSGTGRLEKLFF	TGTGCCAGCAGCTTTTCCGGGACAGGGCGTCTAGAAAAACTGTTTTTT
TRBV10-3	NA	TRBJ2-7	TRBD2	CAISPIAGVSYEQYF	TGTGCCATCAGCCCAATAGCGGGGGTATCCTACGAGCAGTACTTC
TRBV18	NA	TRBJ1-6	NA	CASSPVGTPSSYNSPLHF	TGTGCCAGCTCACCAGTCGGGACACCGAGCTCCTATAATTCACCCCTCCACTTT
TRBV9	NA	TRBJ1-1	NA	CASNQGPGNTEAFF	TGTGCCAGCAACCAGGGGCCTGGAAACACTGAAGCTTTCTTT
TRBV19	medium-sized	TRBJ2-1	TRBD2	CASRNRSSGGTVEQFF	TGTGCCAGTAGGAACCGCTCTAGCGGGGGGACGGTTGAGCAGTTCTTC
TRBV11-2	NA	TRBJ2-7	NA	CASRRQSYEQYF	TGTGCCAGCAGAAGGCAATCCTACGAGCAGTACTTC
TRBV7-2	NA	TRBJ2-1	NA	CASSLAQGTYNEQFF	TGTGCCAGCAGCTTAGCGCAGGGGACCTACAATGAGCAGTTCTTC
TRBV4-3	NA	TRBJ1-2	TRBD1	CASSRTGTGDGYTF	TGCGCCAGCAGCCGAACCGGGACAGGGGATGGCTACACCTTC
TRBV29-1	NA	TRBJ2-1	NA	CSVELAAYNEQFF	TGCAGCGTTGAACTGGCCGCCTACAATGAGCAGTTCTTC
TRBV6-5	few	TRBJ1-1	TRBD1	CASSRTGVMNTEAFF	TGTGCCAGCAGCCGGACAGGGGTCATGAACACTGAAGCTTTCTTT
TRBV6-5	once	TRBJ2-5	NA	CASAVGWGTQETQYF	TGTGCCAGCGCGGTAGGGTGGGGGACACAAGAGACCCAGTACTTC
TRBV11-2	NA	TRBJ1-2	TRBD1	CASSLAGTGGRGYTF	TGTGCCAGCAGCCTGGCCGGGACAGGGGGACGCGGCTACACCTTC
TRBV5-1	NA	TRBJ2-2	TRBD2	CASSLGLAGNTGELFF	TGCGCCAGCAGCTTGGGGCTAGCGGGAAACACCGGGGAGCTGTTTTTT
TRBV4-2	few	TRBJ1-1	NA	CASSRTDTEAFF	TGTGCCAGCAGCCGGACAGACACTGAAGCTTTCTTT
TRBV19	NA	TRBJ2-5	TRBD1	CASKKQGDGETQYF	TGTGCCAGTAAGAAACAGGGGGATGGGGAGACCCAGTACTTC
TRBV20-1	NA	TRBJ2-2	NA	CSARETGELFF	TGCAGTGCTAGGGAAACCGGGGAGCTGTTTTTT
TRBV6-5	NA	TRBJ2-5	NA	CASGATQETQYF	TGTGCCAGCGGGGCTACGCAAGAGACCCAGTACTTC
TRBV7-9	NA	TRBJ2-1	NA	CASSFTTGSNEQFF	TGTGCCAGCAGCTTCACTACGGGGAGCAATGAGCAGTTCTTC
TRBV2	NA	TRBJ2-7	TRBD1	CASSADRGLYEQYF	TGTGCCAGCAGTGCTGACAGGGGGCTCTACGAGCAGTACTTC
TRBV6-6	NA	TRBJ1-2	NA	CASSLDGNGYGYTF	TGTGCCAGCAGTCTGGACGGAAATGGGTATGGCTACACCTTC
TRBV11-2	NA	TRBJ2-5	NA	CASSLLVSSVQETQYF	TGTGCCAGCAGCTTACTGGTGTCTAGCGTGCAAGAGACCCAGTACTTC
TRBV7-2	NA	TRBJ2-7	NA	CASSLFDEQYF	TGTGCCAGCAGCTTATTTGACGAGCAGTACTTC
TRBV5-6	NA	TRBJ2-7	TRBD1	CASSRQGIYEQYF	TGTGCCAGCAGCCGACAGGGGATTTACGAGCAGTACTTC
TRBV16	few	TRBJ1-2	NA	CASSQRRDFLNYGYTF	TGTGCCAGCAGCCAACGGAGAGACTTCTTAAACTATGGCTACACCTTC
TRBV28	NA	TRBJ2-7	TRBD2	CASSTHGTSGPYEQYF	TGTGCCAGCAGTACCCACGGGACTAGCGGACCCTACGAGCAGTACTTC
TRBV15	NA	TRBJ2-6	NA	CATSRGGQNSGANVLTF	TGTGCCACCAGCAGAGGCGGTCAAAACTCTGGGGCCAACGTCCTGACTTTC
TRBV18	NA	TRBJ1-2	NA	CASSPGVRGFYGYTF	TGTGCCAGCTCACCGGGGGTCAGGGGCTTCTATGGCTACACCTTC
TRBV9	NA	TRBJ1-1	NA	CASSVETGNTEAFF	TGTGCCAGCAGCGTAGAGACGGGGAACACTGAAGCTTTCTTT
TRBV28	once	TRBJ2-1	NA	CASSLPATYNEQFF	TGTGCCAGCAGTTTGCCTGCAACCTACAATGAGCAGTTCTTC
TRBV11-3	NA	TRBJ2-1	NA	CASSLGGYTYNEQFF	TGTGCCAGCAGCTTGGGCGGGTACACCTACAATGAGCAGTTCTTC
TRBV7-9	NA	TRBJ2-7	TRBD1	CASSPGRTGQGKYEQYF	TGTGCCAGCAGCCCTGGACGTACTGGACAGGGAAAGTACGAGCAGTACTTC
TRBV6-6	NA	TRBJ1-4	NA	CASSSRPPERLFF	TGTGCCAGCAGTTCACGACCCCCCGAAAGACTGTTTTTT
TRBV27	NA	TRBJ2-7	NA	CASSFGYAGEQYF	TGTGCCAGCAGTTTCGGATATGCAGGCGAGCAGTACTTC
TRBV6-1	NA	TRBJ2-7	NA	CASSEVDGLSSYEQYF	TGTGCCAGCAGTGAAGTAGATGGACTCTCATCCTACGAGCAGTACTTC